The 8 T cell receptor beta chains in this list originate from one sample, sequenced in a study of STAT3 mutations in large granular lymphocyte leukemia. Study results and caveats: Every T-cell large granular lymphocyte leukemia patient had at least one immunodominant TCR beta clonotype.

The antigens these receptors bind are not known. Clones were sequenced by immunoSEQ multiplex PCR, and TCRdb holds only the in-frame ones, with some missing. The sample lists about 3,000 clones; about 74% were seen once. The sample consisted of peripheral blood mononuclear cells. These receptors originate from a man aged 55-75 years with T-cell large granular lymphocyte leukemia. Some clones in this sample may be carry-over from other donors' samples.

CDR3 residues: CAISEPRGETQYF. The CDR3 nucleotides read TGTGCCATCAGTGAGCCTCGGGGGGAGACCCAGTACTTC. This chain connects TRBV10-3 to TRBJ2-5; D is perhaps TRBD2 (6 bases). This CDR3 has 13 amino acids. Germline assignment: CDR1 ENHRY and CDR2 SYGVKD. The germline V and J ends were trimmed by 2 bases and 5 bases, with 9 bases remaining between them.

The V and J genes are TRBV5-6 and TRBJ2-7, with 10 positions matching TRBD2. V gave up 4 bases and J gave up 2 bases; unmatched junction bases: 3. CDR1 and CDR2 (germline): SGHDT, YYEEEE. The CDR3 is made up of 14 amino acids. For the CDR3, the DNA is TGTGCCAGCAGCATAGCGGGAGGCACCTACGAGCAGTACTTC. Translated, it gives CASSIAGGTYEQYF.

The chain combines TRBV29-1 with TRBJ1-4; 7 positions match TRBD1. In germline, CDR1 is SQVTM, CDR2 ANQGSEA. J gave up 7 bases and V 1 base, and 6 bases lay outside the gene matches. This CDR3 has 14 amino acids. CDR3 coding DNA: TGCAGCGTTGAAGTCCAGGGGGTGGGTGAAAAACTGTTTTTT. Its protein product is CSVEVQGVGEKLFF.

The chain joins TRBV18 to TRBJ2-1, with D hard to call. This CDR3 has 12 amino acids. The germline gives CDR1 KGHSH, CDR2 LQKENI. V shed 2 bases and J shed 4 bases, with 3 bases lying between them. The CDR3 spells CASSPMYNEQFF. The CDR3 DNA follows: TGTGCCAGCTCACCAATGTACAATGAGCAGTTCTTC. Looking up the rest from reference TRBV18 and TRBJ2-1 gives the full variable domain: NAGVMQNPRHLVRRRGQEARLRCSPMKGHSHVYWYRQLPEEGLKFMVYLQKENIIDESGMPKERFSAEFPKEGPSILRIQQVVRGDSAAYFCASSPMYNEQFFGPGTRLTVL.

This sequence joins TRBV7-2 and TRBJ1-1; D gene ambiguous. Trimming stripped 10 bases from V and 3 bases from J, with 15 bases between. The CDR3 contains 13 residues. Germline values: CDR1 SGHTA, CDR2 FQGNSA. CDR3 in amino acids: CATTRVLDTEAFF. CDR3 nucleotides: TGTGCCACGACGCGGGTGTTGGACACTGAAGCTTTCTTT. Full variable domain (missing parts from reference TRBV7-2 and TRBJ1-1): GAGVSQSPSNKVTEKGKDVELRCDPISGHTALYWYRQSLGQGLEFLIYFQGNSAPDKSGLPSDRFSAERTGGSVSTLTIQRTQQEDSAVYLCATTRVLDTEAFFGQGTRLTVV.

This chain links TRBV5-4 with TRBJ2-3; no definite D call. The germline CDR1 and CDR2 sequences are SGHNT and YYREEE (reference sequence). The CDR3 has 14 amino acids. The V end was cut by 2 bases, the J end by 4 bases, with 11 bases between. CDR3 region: CASSLKSVADTQYF. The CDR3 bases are TGTGCCAGCAGCTTAAAAAGCGTGGCAGATACGCAGTATTTT.

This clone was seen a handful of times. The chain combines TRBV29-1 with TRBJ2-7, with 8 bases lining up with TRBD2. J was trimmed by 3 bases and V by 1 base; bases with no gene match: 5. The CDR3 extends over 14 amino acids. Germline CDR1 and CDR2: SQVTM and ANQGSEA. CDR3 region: CSVEVAGGLYEQYF. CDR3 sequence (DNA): TGCAGCGTTGAAGTGGCGGGAGGCCTCTACGAGCAGTACTTC.

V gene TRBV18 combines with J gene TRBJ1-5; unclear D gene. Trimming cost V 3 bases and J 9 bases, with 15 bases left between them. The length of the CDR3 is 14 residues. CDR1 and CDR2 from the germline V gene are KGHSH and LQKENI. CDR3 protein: CASSPPGATRPQHF. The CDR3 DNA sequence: TGTGCCAGCTCACCCCCAGGTGCCACCAGGCCCCAGCATTTT. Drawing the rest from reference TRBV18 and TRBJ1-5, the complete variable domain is NAGVMQNPRHLVRRRGQEARLRCSPMKGHSHVYWYRQLPEEGLKFMVYLQKENIIDESGMPKERFSAEFPKEGPSILRIQQVVRGDSAAYFCASSPPGATRPQHFGDGTRLSIL.